The 6 T cell receptor beta chains below were found in one sample sequenced in a study of Graves' ophthalmopathy and Graves' hyperthyroidism. Amplified material comprised TCR beta CDR3 regions derived from RNA transcripts. HTBI-primed RT-PCR formed the first round, and a multiplex PCR formed the second. TCRdb ran MiXCR on the multiplex PCR reads and lists one entry per CDR3 protein. There are almost 750,000 distinct CDR3 sequences in the sample; 40% occur only once, and less than 55% lies in the top ten. The material sequenced was peripheral blood. The origin of the receptors is an adult man with Graves' ophthalmopathy.

This rearrangement joins TRBV12-3 or TRBV12-4 to TRBJ1-4; D not resolved. This CDR3 comprises 12 residues. V lost 6 bases, J lost 5 bases, and 7 bases lay in between. CDR3: CASRGKNEKLFF. The CDR3 DNA sequence: TGTGCCAGCAGGGGTAAAAATGAAAAACTGTTTTTT.

This clonotype was observed a handful of times. The chain has TRBV20-1 and TRBJ2-7, with D perhaps matching TRBD1 or TRBD2 (6 bases each). The CDR3 is 12 residues long. CDR1 is DFQATT and CDR2 is SNEGSKA in the germline V gene (reference sequence). CDR3 sequence: CSPTGTGYEQYF. In DNA, the CDR3 is TGCAGCCCCACAGGGACTGGGTACGAGCAGTACTTC.

This clonotype was picked up many times. The chain employs TRBV29-1 and TRBJ1-3; D is undetermined. Germline lookup yields CDR1 SQVTM and CDR2 ANQGSEA. The CDR3 runs to 15 residues. Trimming stripped 4 bases from V and 0 bases from J, with 13 bases between. The CDR3 nucleotides read TGCAGCGTTGCCGGAGGACTCCTCTCTGGAAACACCATATATTTT. This sequence encodes CSVAGGLLSGNTIYF.

The genes are TRBV10-3 and TRBJ2-5, with 8 bases identical to TRBD1. CDR3 length: 14 amino acids. With V trimmed by 5 bases and J by 4 bases, 6 bases remained unmatched. The germline V gene has CDR1 ENHRY and CDR2 SYGVKD. Written as DNA, the CDR3 is TGTGCCATCAGTCCGGACAGGGAGATAGAGACCCAGTACTTC. It encodes CAISPDREIETQYF.

The chain employs TRBV10-3 and TRBJ1-2, with a tentative D call TRBD1 (5 bases). The V and J ends lost 8 bases and 7 bases respectively, with 20 bases between them. This CDR3 spans 14 amino acids. From germline, CDR1 is ENHRY and CDR2 SYGVKD. The CDR3 loop is CAIFGPRDVRGYTF. DNA for the CDR3: TGTGCCATCTTTGGCCCCAGGGATGTTCGTGGCTACACCTTC.

The chain carries TRBV5-1 and TRBJ1-2; possible D gene TRBD1, 6 bases. Trimming cost V 3 bases and J 4 bases, with 13 bases left between them. The CDR3 extends over 14 amino acids. Germline V gives CDR1 SGHRS, CDR2 YFSETQ. CDR3 DNA sequence: TGCGCCAGCAGCTCGGACAGCCCCTTCTATGGCTACACCTTC. Amino acid sequence: CASSSDSPFYGYTF.